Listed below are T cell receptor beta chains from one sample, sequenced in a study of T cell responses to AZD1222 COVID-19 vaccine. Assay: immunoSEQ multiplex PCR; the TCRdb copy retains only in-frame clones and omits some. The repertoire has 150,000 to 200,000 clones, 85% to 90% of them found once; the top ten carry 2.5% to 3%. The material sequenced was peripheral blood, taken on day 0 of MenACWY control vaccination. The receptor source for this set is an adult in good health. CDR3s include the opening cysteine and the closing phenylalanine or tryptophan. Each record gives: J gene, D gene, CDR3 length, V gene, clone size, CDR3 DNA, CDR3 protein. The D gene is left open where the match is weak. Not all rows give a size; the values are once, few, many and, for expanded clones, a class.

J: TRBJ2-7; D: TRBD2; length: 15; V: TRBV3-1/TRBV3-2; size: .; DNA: TGTGCCAGCAGCCATTGGGCGGGAGAAAGCTACGAGCAGTACTTC; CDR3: CASSHWAGESYEQYF
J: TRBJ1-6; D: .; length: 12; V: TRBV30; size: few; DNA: TGTGCCCGGGACTCCTATAATTCACCCCTCCACTTT; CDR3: CARDSYNSPLHF
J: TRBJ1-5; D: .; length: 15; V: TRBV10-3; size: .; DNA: TGTGCCATCAGTGATTCGGCCGCCGGGGGCCAGCCCCAGCATTTT; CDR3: CAISDSAAGGQPQHF
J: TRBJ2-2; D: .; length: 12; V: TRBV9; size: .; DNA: TGTGCCAGCAGCCATTACACCGGGGAGCTGTTTTTT; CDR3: CASSHYTGELFF
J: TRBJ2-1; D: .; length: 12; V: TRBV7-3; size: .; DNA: TGTGCCAGCAGCCCCCAGGGCAATGAGCAGTTCTTC; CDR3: CASSPQGNEQFF
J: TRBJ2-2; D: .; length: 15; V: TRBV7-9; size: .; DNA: TGTGCCAGCAGCTTAATATTGGCGAACACCGGGGAGCTGTTTTTT; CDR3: CASSLILANTGELFF
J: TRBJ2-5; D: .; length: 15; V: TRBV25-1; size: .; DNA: TGTGCCAGCAGTGAATCGTTCAGGTTCAGAGAGACCCAGTACTTC; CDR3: CASSESFRFRETQYF
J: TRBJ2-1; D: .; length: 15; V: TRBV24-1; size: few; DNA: TGTGCCACCGCACCAACGGGGACAATTAAACAAGAGCAGTTCTTC; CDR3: CATAPTGTIKQEQFF
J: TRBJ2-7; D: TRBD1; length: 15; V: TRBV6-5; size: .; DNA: TGTGCCAGCAGTTCCAGGGACAGCCAATCCTACGAGCAGTACTTC; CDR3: CASSSRDSQSYEQYF
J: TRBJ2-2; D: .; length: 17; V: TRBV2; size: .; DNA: TGTGCCAGCAGTGAAGAGTGGCGGGCGATGAACACCGGGGAGCTGTTTTTT; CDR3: CASSEEWRAMNTGELFF
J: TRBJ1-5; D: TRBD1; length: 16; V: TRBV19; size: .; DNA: TGTGCCAGTAGTCCTGGGACAGGGGCAAGCAATCAGCCCCAGCATTTT; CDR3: CASSPGTGASNQPQHF
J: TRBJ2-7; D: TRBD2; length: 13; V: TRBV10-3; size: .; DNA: TGTGCCACGCGGGCGGGGGGCGGTTACGAGCAGTACTTC; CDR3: CATRAGGGYEQYF
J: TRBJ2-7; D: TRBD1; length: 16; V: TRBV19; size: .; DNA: TGTGCCAGTAGTATAGCCACCGGGACAGGCACCTACGAGCAGTACTTC; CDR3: CASSIATGTGTYEQYF
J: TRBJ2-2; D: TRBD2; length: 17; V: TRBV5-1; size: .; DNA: TGCGCCAGCAGCATCGGACTAGCGGGAGTAGGGACCGGGGAGCTGTTTTTT; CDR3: CASSIGLAGVGTGELFF
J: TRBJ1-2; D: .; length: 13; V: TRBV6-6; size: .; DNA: TGTGCCAGCAGTCGATCAACGAACTATGGCTACACCTTC; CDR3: CASSRSTNYGYTF
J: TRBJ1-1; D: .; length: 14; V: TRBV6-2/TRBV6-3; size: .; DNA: TGTGCCAGCAGCAAGGAGGGCTTGAACACTGAAGCTTTCTTT; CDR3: CASSKEGLNTEAFF
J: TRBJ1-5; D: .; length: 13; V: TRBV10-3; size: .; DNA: TGTGCCATCAGTGAGCACGAGGGTCAGCCCCAGCATTTT; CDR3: CAISEHEGQPQHF
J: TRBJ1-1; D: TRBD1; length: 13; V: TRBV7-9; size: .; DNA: TGTGCCAGCAGTCCGGTTGGACAGGGGTACGCTTTCTTT; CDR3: CASSPVGQGYAFF
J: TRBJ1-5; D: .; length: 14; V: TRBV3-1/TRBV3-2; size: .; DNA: TGTGCCAGCAGCCAAGGCGGGGGGCCTCAGCCCCAGCATTTT; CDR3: CASSQGGGPQPQHF
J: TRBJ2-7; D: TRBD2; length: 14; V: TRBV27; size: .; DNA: TGTGCCAGCAGCCCGACTAGCGGTCCCTACGAGCAGTACTTC; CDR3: CASSPTSGPYEQYF
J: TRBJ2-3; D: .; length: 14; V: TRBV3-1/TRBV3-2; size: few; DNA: TGTGCCAGCAGCCAAGGCTGGGATTCAGATACGCAGTATTTT; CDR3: CASSQGWDSDTQYF
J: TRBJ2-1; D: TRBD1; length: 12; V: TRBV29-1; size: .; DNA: TGCAGCGTCGGGACAGGGGGCGATGAGCAGTTCTTC; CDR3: CSVGTGGDEQFF
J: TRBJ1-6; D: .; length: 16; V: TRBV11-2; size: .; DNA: TGTGCCAGCAGCTTAGGCTGGGCTCGCTATAATTCACCCCTCCACTTT; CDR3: CASSLGWARYNSPLHF
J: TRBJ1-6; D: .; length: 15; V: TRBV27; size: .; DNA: TGTGCCAGCAGTTTATCAACAGGGATTAATTCACCCCTCCACTTT; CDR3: CASSLSTGINSPLHF
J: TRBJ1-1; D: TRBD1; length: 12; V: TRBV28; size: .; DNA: TGTGCCAGCAGTGGGACAGGGGCAAGGGCTTTCTTT; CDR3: CASSGTGARAFF
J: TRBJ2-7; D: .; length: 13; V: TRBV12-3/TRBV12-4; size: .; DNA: TGTGCCAGCAGTAGGGGCCAATCCTACGAGCAGTACTTC; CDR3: CASSRGQSYEQYF
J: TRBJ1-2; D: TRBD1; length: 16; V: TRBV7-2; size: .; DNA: TGTGCCAGCAGCTTAGTGGGACAGGGGGTAATTTATGGCTACACCTTC; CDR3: CASSLVGQGVIYGYTF
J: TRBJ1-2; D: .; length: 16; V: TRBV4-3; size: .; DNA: TGCGCCAGCAGCCAAGGTTCGGCGAATTCTAACTATGGCTACACCTTC; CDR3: CASSQGSANSNYGYTF
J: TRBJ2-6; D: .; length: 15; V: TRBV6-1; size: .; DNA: TGTGCCAGCAGTGAAGAGGGATCTGGGGCCAACGTCCTGACTTTC; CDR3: CASSEEGSGANVLTF
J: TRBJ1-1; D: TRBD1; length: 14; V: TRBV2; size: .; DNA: TGTGCCAGCAGTGTAACAGGGGGCCAGACTGAAGCTTTCTTT; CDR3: CASSVTGGQTEAFF
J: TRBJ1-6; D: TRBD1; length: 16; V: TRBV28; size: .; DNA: TGTGCCAGCAGGGCCGGGACAGGGGTAGTAAATTCACCCCTCCACTTT; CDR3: CASRAGTGVVNSPLHF